A single sample is the source of the 26 T cell receptor beta chains below, sequenced in a study of blood T cell repertoires in COVID-19. Generated by immunoSEQ multiplex PCR, the TCRdb table keeps only in-frame clones and is missing some. The data show over 50,000 clones, around 87% seen once. The sample comprised peripheral blood. The receptors were gathered from a man in his 60s with acute or convalescent COVID-19.

V gene TRBV5-1 combines with J gene TRBJ2-3, with D unresolved. The CDR3 length is 15 residues. Trimming stripped 0 bases from V and 0 bases from J, with 8 bases between. Looked up from germline, CDR1 is SGHRS and CDR2 is YFSETQ. The CDR3 sequence: CASSLGGSSTDTQYF. The CDR3 nucleotides read TGCGCCAGCAGCTTGGGCGGTTCTAGCACAGATACGCAGTATTTT.

The chain has TRBV2 and TRBJ2-7; TRBD2 matches 8 bases. There are 16 residues in the CDR3. V was clipped by 5 bases and J by 0 bases; unmatched bases: 9. CDR1 and CDR2 from the germline V gene are SNHLY and FYNNEI. CDR3 in DNA: TGTGCCAGCAGTCACGCACGGCGGGGGGACTCCTACGAGCAGTACTTC. Amino acids: CASSHARRGDSYEQYF. Full variable domain (outside the CDR3, taken from reference TRBV2 and TRBJ2-7): EPEVTQTPSHQVTQMGQEVILRCVPISNHLYFYWYRQILGQKVEFLVSFYNNEISEKSEIFDDQFSVERPDGSNFTLKIRSTKLEDSAMYFCASSHARRGDSYEQYFGPGTRLTVT.

This chain links TRBV11-3 with TRBJ2-6, with D possibly TRBD1 on 5 matching bases. The CDR3 extends over 15 amino acids. Looked up from germline, CDR1 is SGHNT and CDR2 is YENEEA. V lost 5 bases to trimming and J lost 0 bases, with 8 bases between them. The CDR3: CASSPGISGANVLTF. In DNA form, the CDR3 reads TGTGCCAGCAGCCCAGGGATCTCTGGGGCCAACGTCCTGACTTTC. Complete variable domain (other parts from reference TRBV11-3 and TRBJ2-6): EAGVVQSPRYKIIEKKQPVAFWCNPISGHNTLYWYLQNLGQGPELLIRYENEEAVDDSQLPKDRFSAERLKGVDSTLKIQPAELGDSAVYLCASSPGISGANVLTFGAGSRLTVL.

CDR3 in amino acids: CASSLAGGKTQYF. CDR3 nucleotides: TGTGCCAGCAGCCTAGCGGGGGGGAAGACCCAGTACTTC. The chain carries TRBV11-2 and TRBJ2-5, with 12 nucleotides matching TRBD2. Germline V gene sequence: CDR1 SGHAT, CDR2 FQNNGV. After removal of 5 bases from V and 6 bases from J, the junction contained 1 base not matched to a gene. The CDR3 has 13 residues.

This clone has a single count. This chain links TRBV3-1 (or the pseudogene TRBV3-2) with TRBJ1-4, with 8 bases fitting TRBD1. Trimming at V came to 5 bases and at J to 7 bases, leaving 6 bases not matched to a gene. CDR3 size: 14 residues. The V gene's germline CDR1 is LGHDT and CDR2 YNNKEL (reference sequence). CDR3 region: CASSTTGGSEKLFF. The CDR3 DNA is TGTGCCAGCAGCACCACAGGGGGGAGTGAAAAACTGTTTTTT.

The chain uses TRBV27 and TRBJ1-6, with TRBD1 identical over 7 bases. Germline V gene sequence: CDR1 MNHEY, CDR2 SMNVEV (reference sequence). Trimming at V came to 2 bases and at J to 7 bases, leaving 11 bases not matched to a gene. The CDR3 contains 17 residues. CDR3 sequence reads: CASSLAPPGQMNSPLHF. The CDR3 DNA is TGTGCCAGCAGTTTAGCGCCTCCGGGACAGATGAATTCACCCCTCCACTTT.

As DNA, the CDR3 is TGTGCCAGCAGTGCTCTTGGGCGGGGTATTACCTACGAGCAGTACTTC. As protein: CASSALGRGITYEQYF. The chain joins TRBV6-6 to TRBJ2-7, with D tentatively TRBD2 (6 bases). The ends were cut back, 5 bases at V and 2 bases at J, with 19 bases in the middle. This CDR3 region has 16 residues. From germline, CDR1 is MNHNY and CDR2 SVGAGI (reference sequence).

The rearrangement joins TRBV6-2 or TRBV6-3 to TRBJ1-5, with TRBD1 identical over 9 bases. This CDR3 contains 19 residues. V was pared by 2 bases and J by 1 base, with 12 bases of the junction left unmatched. Germline CDR1 reads MNHEY; CDR2 reads SVGEGT. CDR3 amino acids: CASSYESGTGSGSNQPQHF. The DNA of the CDR3 is TGTGCCAGCAGTTACGAGTCCGGGACAGGGTCTGGAAGCAATCAGCCCCAGCATTTT.

The CDR3 region is CASSPLPGQGLNTEAFF. DNA of the CDR3: TGTGCCAGCTCACCACTTCCAGGACAGGGCCTGAACACTGAAGCTTTCTTT. The chain joins TRBV18 to TRBJ1-1; 8 bases are a match to TRBD1. V trimming: 1 base; J trimming: 0 bases; junction bases outside the gene matches: 7. The germline gives CDR1 KGHSH, CDR2 LQKENI. This CDR3 has 17 amino acids.

The CDR3 nucleotides read TGTGCCAGCAACCAGGGTCTACTTAGCACAGATACGCAGTATTTT. This gives the protein CASNQGLLSTDTQYF. The chain combines TRBV6-5 with TRBJ2-3; TRBD1 is a possible D gene (5 bases). Per germline, CDR1 MNHEY and CDR2 SVGAGI. V dropped 7 bases and J dropped 0 bases, with 14 bases sitting between them. This CDR3 comprises 15 residues.

The genes are TRBV27 and TRBJ1-5, with D perhaps TRBD1 (5 bases). CDR3 length: 14 amino acids. The V and J ends lost 5 bases and 3 bases respectively, with 11 bases between them. Germline V gene data show CDR1 as MNHEY and CDR2 as SMNVEV (reference sequence). CDR3 region: CASSATVHNQPQHF. CDR3 sequence (DNA): TGTGCCAGCAGTGCGACAGTCCACAATCAGCCCCAGCATTTT.

The chain has TRBV7-9 and TRBJ2-7; unclear D gene. Germline V gives CDR1 SEHNR, CDR2 FQNEAQ (reference sequence). Trimming cost V 3 bases and J 3 bases, with 21 bases left between them. The CDR3 extends over 17 amino acids. The chain's CDR3 is CASSLTAWVPPDYEQYF. CDR3 bases: TGTGCCAGCAGCTTGACTGCGTGGGTGCCGCCAGACTACGAGCAGTACTTC.

This sequence joins TRBV12-3 or TRBV12-4 and TRBJ1-1, with D perhaps matching TRBD1 (5 bases). With 6 bases removed from V and 7 bases from J, the gap between germline ends came to 12 bases. The CDR3 runs to 12 residues. The CDR3 nucleotides read TGTGCCAGCAGCCTAATAGGGGTTGAAGCTTTCTTT. The encoded protein is CASSLIGVEAFF.

The chain carries TRBV2 and TRBJ1-6, with 7 positions matching TRBD1. V gave up 9 bases and J gave up 10 bases; unmatched junction bases: 12. The CDR3 spans 14 residues. Looked up from germline, CDR1 is SNHLY and CDR2 is FYNNEI. This CDR3 reads CASHRTGLRSPLHF. The CDR3 nucleotides read TGTGCCAGTCACCGGACAGGTTTAAGGTCACCCCTCCACTTT.

The rearrangement links TRBV5-1 to TRBJ1-1; the D is unclear. V dropped 4 bases and J dropped 6 bases, with 19 bases sitting between them. This CDR3 has 15 residues. Germline lookup yields CDR1 SGHRS and CDR2 YFSETQ. The CDR3 sequence is CASSLSGGPVAEAFF. CDR3 nucleotides: TGCGCCAGCAGCCTCAGCGGTGGCCCGGTGGCTGAAGCTTTCTTT.

This sequence joins TRBV4-1 and TRBJ2-1; 14 bases are shared with TRBD2. The germline CDR1 and CDR2 sequences are MGHRA and YSYEKL. This CDR3 spans 19 amino acids. J lost 1 base, V lost 2 bases, and 7 bases had no gene match. This chain's CDR3 is CASSQPGLAGALSYNEQFF. In nucleotides, the CDR3 is TGCGCCAGCAGCCAACCGGGACTAGCGGGGGCGCTTTCCTACAATGAGCAGTTCTTC.

The rearrangement uses TRBV30 and TRBJ2-5; 7 bases match TRBD1. Trimming took 2 bases from V and 4 from J; bases not matched to a gene: 19. This CDR3 is built from 18 residues. The germline V gene has CDR1 GTSNPN and CDR2 SVGIG (reference sequence). The CDR3 spells CAWSRSLFRGRDGETQYF. CDR3 DNA: TGTGCCTGGAGTCGATCACTATTTAGGGGGCGAGACGGAGAGACCCAGTACTTC.

The chain recombines TRBV6-5 with TRBJ1-5; TRBD1 matches at 8 bases. Trimming cost V 4 bases and J 6 bases; bases outside gene matches: 8. CDR3 size: 15 residues. Germline loops: CDR1 MNHEY, CDR2 SVGAGI. DNA for the CDR3: TGTGCCAGCAGTTCCACAGGGGGAGGCGGTCAGCCCCAGCATTTT. Protein product: CASSSTGGGGQPQHF.

V usage is TRBV5-1 and J usage is TRBJ1-3; 7 bases are a match to TRBD1. J lost 1 base, V lost 2 bases, and 9 bases had no gene match. The CDR3 covers 17 residues. CDR1 is SGHRS and CDR2 is YFSETQ in the germline V gene. The CDR3 spells CASSFGQATFSGNTIYF. In nucleotides, the CDR3 is TGCGCCAGCAGCTTTGGACAGGCAACATTTTCTGGAAACACCATATATTTT. Complete variable domain (other parts from reference TRBV5-1 and TRBJ1-3): KAGVTQTPRYLIKTRGQQVTLSCSPISGHRSVSWYQQTPGQGLQFLFEYFSETQRNKGNFPGRFSGRQFSNSRSEMNVSTLELGDSALYLCASSFGQATFSGNTIYFGEGSWLTVV.

The genes are TRBV5-1 and TRBJ1-1; 7 nucleotides agree with TRBD1. Germline V gene lookup returns CDR1 SGHRS and CDR2 YFSETQ. J gave up 0 bases and V 3 bases, and 2 bases lay outside the gene matches. The CDR3 is made up of 14 amino acids. The CDR3 spells CASSYRGLNTEAFF. The CDR3 region has the DNA TGCGCCAGCAGCTACAGGGGATTGAACACTGAAGCTTTCTTT.

The genes are TRBV11-3 and TRBJ1-6; D remains ambiguous. V was pared by 4 bases and J by 13 bases, with 14 bases between. Germline V CDR1 and CDR2: SGHNT, YENEEA. The CDR3 has 13 residues. The CDR3 DNA is TGTGCCAGCAGCTCAACCTTTGGGCAGCCCCTCCACTTT. Translating gives CASSSTFGQPLHF.

V usage is TRBV13 and J usage is TRBJ1-2, with D possibly matching TRBD1 (5 bases). This CDR3 comprises 17 residues. Germline V gives CDR1 PRHDT, CDR2 FYEKMQ (reference sequence). Trimming left V 5 bases short and J 2 bases short, with 21 bases between. DNA of the CDR3: TGTGCCAGCAGCCCCGGGCTCACGGGGGAACAGAACTATGGCTACACCTTC. Its translation: CASSPGLTGEQNYGYTF. The complete variable domain, with remaining parts taken from reference TRBV13 and TRBJ1-2, reads AAGVIQSPRHLIKEKRETATLKCYPIPRHDTVYWYQQGPGQDPQFLISFYEKMQSDKGSIPDRFSAQQFSDYHSELNMSSLELGDSALYFCASSPGLTGEQNYGYTFGSGTRLTVV.

This chain joins TRBV29-1 and TRBJ1-1, with unresolved D. Germline values: CDR1 SQVTM, CDR2 ANQGSEA. CDR3 length: 13 residues. The ends were cut back, 7 bases at V and 0 bases at J, with 12 bases in the middle. As DNA, the CDR3 is TGCAGCGCCAATCTAAATATGAACACTGAAGCTTTCTTT. Translation gives CSANLNMNTEAFF.

J is TRBJ1-2 and V is TRBV5-6, with no clear D. V lost 6 bases and J lost 3, with 15 bases in between. Germline V gene data show CDR1 as SGHDT and CDR2 as YYEEEE. The CDR3 runs to 14 residues. The CDR3 region has the DNA TGTGCCAGCACCTCGCACCAACTAGACTATGGCTACACCTTC. Amino acids: CASTSHQLDYGYTF.

The V call is TRBV19, the J call TRBJ1-1; a weak D match, TRBD1 (5 bases). CDR1 is LNHDA and CDR2 is SQIVND in the germline V gene (reference sequence). The germline V and J ends were trimmed by 6 bases and 4 bases, with 15 bases remaining between them. This CDR3 spans 14 amino acids. The CDR3 loop is CASRETELATEAFF. CDR3 nucleotide sequence: TGTGCCAGTAGGGAGACAGAGTTGGCCACTGAAGCTTTCTTT.

The chain links TRBV15 to TRBJ2-2; D is undetermined. Germline V gene sequence: CDR1 LNHNV, CDR2 YYDKDF (reference sequence). This CDR3 has 15 amino acids. Trimming removed 1 base at V and 5 bases at J, with 11 bases between. The CDR3 spells CATSRGPQRTGELFF. Here the CDR3 DNA reads TGTGCCACCAGCAGAGGACCCCAGAGGACCGGGGAGCTGTTTTTT.